This T cell receptor (beta chain) was recorded in a study of blood T cell repertoires in COVID-19. Study information: From the United States, Italy and Spain came samples of acute and convalescent COVID-19. Sources were T cells, B-cell-depleted T cells, or PBMCs; the material itself was cDNA or gDNA.

With 2 bases removed from V and 5 bases from J, the gap between germline ends came to 9 bases. This CDR3 region has 14 residues. The germline gives CDR1 SNHLY, CDR2 FYNNEI. The method was immunoSEQ multiplex PCR; TCRdb's version includes in-frame clones alone and lacks a portion of them. In the table there are under 150,000 clones, more than 65% of which are singletons. The chain couples TRBV2 to TRBJ1-4; the D is unclear. Sequenced input: peripheral blood. The receptor comes from a human donor in a cohort sampled during active COVID-19. CDR3 DNA: TGTGCCAGCAGTGAAAAGACACAAAATGAAAAACTGTTTTTT. Translation: CASSEKTQNEKLFF.